Listed here are 22 T cell receptor beta chains from one sample, sequenced in a study of kidney transplant recipient with SARS-CoV-2 infection. TCRdb independently ran MiXCR on the reads; one entry per CDR3 protein. The repertoire has under 300,000 distinct CDR3 sequences, less than 35% of them found once; the top ten carry less than 8.5%. This specimen consisted of a blood sample, obtained at baseline and on roughly day 120 from a kidney transplant recipient. All receptors derive from a male patient aged 25-45 years who had COVID-19 and was a kidney transplant recipient. Some T cells may be the graft donor's.

This clonotype was counted ten times or more. This chain connects TRBV6-6 to TRBJ2-1; D is unresolved. The CDR3 is 12 amino acids. CDR1 and CDR2 from the germline V gene are MNHNY and SVGAGI (reference sequence). V lost 5 bases and J 8 bases, leaving 10 bases between the germline ends. The chain's CDR3 is CASSSLLHEQFF. DNA of the CDR3: TGTGCCAGCAGTAGCCTCCTACATGAGCAGTTCTTC.

Concerning this clonotype: This clone may be a read error of a much larger clone one base away. The V call is TRBV2, the J call TRBJ2-7; TRBD1 might be the D (6 bases). The length of the CDR3 is 13 residues. Germline CDR1 reads SNHLY; CDR2 reads FYNNEI. In nucleotides, the CDR3 is TGTGCCAGCAGGAAGGACAGCTCCTACGACCAGTACTTC. As protein: CASRKDSSYDQYF.

This clonotype came up many times. The chain links TRBV20-1 to TRBJ2-1, with a tentative D call TRBD2 (6 bases). Germline V gene sequence: CDR1 DFQATT, CDR2 SNEGSKA (reference sequence). The CDR3 is 13 residues long. CDR3 bases: TGCAGCGGTCTGGGACTTTATAACAATGAGCAGTTCTTC. Its protein is CSGLGLYNNEQFF.

As for this clonotype: A clone one base away is much larger, so this may be a read error. The V gene is TRBV28, the J gene TRBJ2-5; TRBD1 is a possible D gene (6 bases). The J call is doubtful: the DNA matches TRBJ2-7 better. This CDR3 has 15 residues. The germline gives CDR1 MDHEN, CDR2 SYDVKM. CDR3 nucleotides: TGTACCAGCAGCCCTTACGACAGGAGACCCTACGAGCAGTACTTC. It translates to CTSSPYDRRPYEQYF.

This clonotype appeared a few times. The chain recombines TRBV7-6 with TRBJ2-1, with D perhaps TRBD2 (5 bases). The CDR3 sequence is 14 residues long. Deletions cut 9 bases from V and 6 bases from J, with 18 bases between. The germline V gene encodes CDR1 SGHVS and CDR2 FNYEAQ. In DNA form, the CDR3 reads TGTGCCAGTTCCCCGGCACTAGGGCTCAATGAGCAGTTCTTC. Translation gives CASSPALGLNEQFF. Full variable domain (rest looked up from reference TRBV7-6 and TRBJ2-1): GAGVSQSPRYKVTKRGQDVALRCDPISGHVSLYWYRQALGQGPEFLTYFNYEAQQDKSGLPNDRFSAERPEGSISTLTIQRTEQRDSAMYRCASSPALGLNEQFFGPGTRLTVL.

This clonotype was picked up many times. The rearrangement joins TRBV28 to TRBJ2-2; 10 positions agree with TRBD2. The V and J ends lost 3 bases and 6 bases, in that order; junction bases with no gene match: 10. There are 17 residues in the CDR3. Germline V gene sequence: CDR1 MDHEN, CDR2 SYDVKM. CDR3 sequence reads: CASSFPLAGVPPGELFF. CDR3 in DNA: TGTGCCAGCAGTTTTCCCCTAGCGGGAGTCCCACCCGGGGAGCTGTTTTTT.

The table lists this clonotype with a count of one. A read error may explain this, as a much larger clone is one base away. V and J are TRBV3-1 and TRBJ1-2; D remains ambiguous. Looked up from germline, CDR1 is LGHDT and CDR2 is YNNKEL (reference sequence). CDR3 length equals 17 residues. The CDR3 protein is CASSLDHTLRKTYGYAF. The CDR3 nucleotides read TGTGCCAGCAGCTTAGATCACACCCTTCGAAAGACCTATGGCTACGCCTTC.

This clonotype has a count of ten or more. The chain joins TRBV5-1 to TRBJ1-2; D might be TRBD1 (5 bases). Trimming removed 6 bases from V and 4 bases from J, with 22 bases in between. Germline values: CDR1 SGHRS, CDR2 YFSETQ. The CDR3 is 16 residues long. CDR3 sequence (DNA): TGCGCCAGCACGAGGGGATCGGTTCGAAAGACCTATGGCTACACCTTC. It codes for CASTRGSVRKTYGYTF.

This clonotype was detected many times. The genes are TRBV6-6 and TRBJ1-3, with D unresolved. The germline V and J ends were trimmed by 4 bases and 0 bases, with 13 bases remaining between them. The CDR3 covers 16 residues. Germline-derived CDR1 and CDR2 are MNHNY and SVGAGI (reference sequence). The CDR3 is CASSSRGGYSGNTIYF. DNA for the CDR3: TGTGCCAGCAGTTCCCGGGGAGGGTACTCTGGAAACACCATATATTTT.

To note about this clonotype: With a much larger clone just one base away, this may be a read error. The J gene is TRBJ1-1, the V gene TRBV20-1; D is unclear. This CDR3 has 16 amino acids. The germline CDR1 and CDR2 sequences are DFQATT and SNEGSKA (reference sequence). Trimming removed 5 bases from V and 1 base from J, with 20 bases in between. The CDR3 sequence: CSAQKGLRESNTEAFF. CDR3 bases: TGCAGTGCTCAAAAGGGTTTGCGGGAATCGAACACTGAAGCTTTCTTT.

This clonotype came up once. A far bigger clonotype differs at one base, so this is likely a read error. The chain links TRBV7-9 to TRBJ1-1; TRBD1 is a possible D gene (5 bases). There are 13 residues in the CDR3. Germline V gene data show CDR1 as SEHNR and CDR2 as FQNEAQ (reference sequence). CDR3 amino acids: CANSSTGNTEAFF. The CDR3 DNA is TGTGCCAACAGCTCAACAGGGAACACTGAAGCTTTCTTT.

This clonotype was seen a handful of times. Sequence at one end of the junction differs from germline and may be a read error. The chain uses TRBV25-1 and TRBJ1-2, with unresolved D. The CDR3 sequence is 17 residues long. Germline-derived CDR1 and CDR2 are MGHDK and SYGVNS. CDR3 residues: CAGSVELELGKTYGYTF. The CDR3 DNA reads as TGTGCCGGCAGTGTCGAGCTAGAACTGGGAAAGACCTATGGCTACACCTTC.

Note on this clonotype: A much larger clonotype is one base distant, so this may be a read error. The chain couples TRBV11-2 to TRBJ1-2; 7 nucleotides align to TRBD1. Trimming at V came to 5 bases and at J to 3 bases, leaving 12 bases not matched to a gene. Germline CDR1 SGHAT, CDR2 FQNNGV. This CDR3 has 16 amino acids. CDR3 coding DNA: TGTGCCAGCAGCGATTTTGACAGGGCCGAGGACTATGGCTACACCTTC. It is translated as CASSDFDRAEDYGYTF.

This clonotype turned up a few times. A clone one base away is much larger, so this may be a read error. The chain recombines TRBV4-1 with TRBJ2-7; 7 bases line up with TRBD1. The CDR3 runs to 16 residues. With 2 bases clipped from V and 2 bases from J, the junction kept 9 bases outside the gene matches. From germline, CDR1 is MGHRA and CDR2 YSYEKL. This CDR3 reads CASSQLTGDPTYEQYF. The CDR3 DNA follows: TGCGCCAGCAGCCAATTAACAGGGGACCCGACCTACGAGCAGTACTTC.

As concerns this clonotype: This clone may be a read error of a much larger clone one base away. V is TRBV4-1 and J is TRBJ1-1; 7 positions match TRBD1. Looked up from germline, CDR1 is MGHRA and CDR2 is YSYEKL. The CDR3 is made up of 14 amino acids. The chain's CDR3 is CTSSVRQGNTEAFF. The CDR3 DNA is TGCACCAGCAGCGTACGACAGGGGAACACTGAAGCTTTCTTT.

In the case of this clonotype: A much larger clone is a single base away; this may be a read error. V and J are TRBV3-1 and TRBJ2-5; 7 nucleotides agree with TRBD2. Germline CDR1 and CDR2: LGHDT and YNNKEL (reference sequence). The length of the CDR3 is 17 residues. The CDR3 DNA reads as TGTGCCGGCAGCTCGGGAGGTCCCATTTCTTTCTCTGAGACCCAGTACTTC. This translates into CAGSSGGPISFSETQYF.

Many counts were recorded for this clonotype. The CDR3 is CASSYQVNTEAFF. In DNA form, the CDR3 reads TGTGCCAGCAGCTACCAAGTGAACACTGAAGCTTTCTTT. The rearrangement joins TRBV9 to TRBJ1-1; D gene uncertain. This CDR3 is built from 13 residues. V lost 4 bases, J lost 0 bases, and 7 bases lay in between. Germline-derived CDR1 and CDR2 are SGDLS and YYNGEE.

This clonotype was counted at least ten times. This chain connects TRBV19 to TRBJ2-6; D call uncertain. Per germline, CDR1 LNHDA and CDR2 SQIVND (reference sequence). The CDR3 consists of 18 residues. V lost 3 bases and J 1 base, leaving 16 bases between the germline ends. CDR3 region: CASSIRHRQHSGANVLTF. CDR3 DNA sequence: TGTGCCAGTAGTATCCGACACCGCCAGCATTCTGGGGCCAACGTCCTGACTTTC.

Concerning this clonotype itself: This may be a read error, as it is one base from a much larger clone. The chain recombines TRBV12-3 or TRBV12-4 with TRBJ1-1; the D is unclear. The CDR3 sequence is 11 residues long. The CDR3 nucleotides are TGTGCCAGCAGTTTAGGTCCGGGAGCTTCCTTT. It codes for CASSLGPGASF.

For this clonotype: One base away lies a much larger clone, so this may be a sequencing read error. The chain carries TRBV9 and TRBJ2-7; D may be TRBD2 (6 bases). This CDR3 comprises 14 residues. Germline CDR1 and CDR2: SGDLS and YYNGEE. This chain's CDR3 is CASNVGGRRDEQYF. As DNA, the CDR3 is TGTGCCAGCAACGTAGGCGGCCGGAGGGACGAGCAGTACTTC.

This clonotype was recorded once. Since a much larger clone is just one base distant, this may be a read error. This sequence joins TRBV5-1 and TRBJ2-7, with 8 bases matching TRBD2. The CDR3 is 16 amino acids. Germline lookup yields CDR1 SGHRS and CDR2 YFSETQ. Written as DNA, the CDR3 is TGCGCCAACAGCCCCGGCGGGACTAGGACTTGGGGGGAGCAGTACTTC. This gives the protein CANSPGGTRTWGEQYF.

This clonotype was observed at least ten times. The CDR3 DNA reads TGTGCCAGCAGTGTCTCCGGAGGGAGCAATCAGCCCCAGCATTTT. Protein: CASSVSGGSNQPQHF. The chain carries TRBV9 and TRBJ1-5, with D unresolved. The CDR3 sequence is 15 residues long. Germline CDR1 reads SGDLS; CDR2 reads YYNGEE. Trimming removed 5 bases from V and 1 base from J, with 13 bases in between.